What follows is one T cell receptor (beta chain) and its context. Its antigen specificity is not known. It has no much larger one-base neighbor in the sample; base qualities were not kept. The data belong to a study of response to subunit inactivated influenza vaccine (dated by TCRdb to 2017 to 2018). The study in broad terms: Deep quantitative profiling of the T cell receptor repertoire was used in the study to follow responses to a trivalent subunit inactivated influenza vaccine. The investigation overall reported the following: The authors proposed that each seasonal influenza vaccination may bring in only a limited number of new T cells.

Per the germline V gene (reference sequence), DFQATT is the CDR1 and SNEGSKA is the CDR2. V is pared back by 6 bases and J by 4 bases, with 21 bases lying between the germline termini. Including cysteine and phenylalanine, the CDR3 has 15 amino acids. CDR3 DNA only is kept here, 45 bases in frame from base 1. The library was made by RT-PCR. The instrument was an Illumina HiSeq 2500. The public reads were reprocessed in TCRdb via fastp at Q25 and MiXCR, keeping in-frame beta chains. Every entry covers one CDR3 protein and lists the most common genes and DNA from its rows. The sample has just under 550,000 distinct CDR3 sequences on record, around a quarter of them singletons. Together, the top ten hold 2.5% to 3% of the sample. The data were also submitted as part of a second study, on T cells expressing NK-cell markers. Looking at the second paper: 5'RACE template switching, by which a universal primer site and unique molecular identifiers were added, was used to make TCR beta cDNA libraries. Under ten donors provided sorted CD3+CD56+NKG2C+, CD3+CD56+NKG2C- and CD3+CD56-NKG2C+ T-cell subsets, whose TCR beta-chain repertoires were profiled. Seven of the eight sequenced donors were HCMV-seropositive and one was HCMV-seronegative. To restrict sorting to alphabetaTCR-expressing T cells, an anti-gammadeltaTCR antibody was added in several experiments. In several donors, the dominant CD3+CD56+NKG2C+ clonotypes were found to rank among the top 10 CD8+ clonotypes and to make up roughly 1.0-7.5% of CD8+ T cells. Those dominant clonotypes were again the most abundant among CD3+CD56-NKG2C+ cells in a few donors, at roughly 28.3-65%. It remained unclear whether the expanded NKG2C-expressing T cell clones were specific for HCMV antigens. All eight donors whose samples were sequenced were randomly selected healthy volunteers, three of them men and five women. To determine HCMV serostatus, a commercial ELISA kit was used to detect HCMV-specific IgG in serum. Peripheral blood mononuclear cells were isolated from blood by Ficoll density gradient centrifugation. Using Miltenyi isolation kits, CD4+ and CD8+ T cells were isolated from PBMC through magnetic immunoseparation. Priming for cDNA synthesis came from the TCR beta constant segment, and two successive PCR amplification steps followed. Libraries were sequenced as 2 x 150 bp reads on Illumina HiSeq 2000/2500, MiSeq or NextSeq. MIGEC handled demultiplexing of the reads and grouping by UMI, while MiTCR was used to assemble and quantify clonotypes. To exclude erroneous sequences, any TCR cDNA sequence not supported by at least two reads was discarded. Downstream repertoire analysis used the tcR package, and clonotypes were matched across fractions by CDR3 nucleotide sequence plus V segment. VDJmatch was used to annotate antigen specificity against VDJdb, with one amino acid substitution in CDR3 permitted.

This TCR was sampled from a man aged 50 to 59 who received an inactivated influenza vaccine. Donor details come from another sample of the same person, matched by shared clones. Recombination linked TRBV20-1 to TRBJ2-5; TRBD2 could be the D gene, as 7 bases match. Specimen: CD4+ T cells sorted from PBMCs, collected 12 days after vaccination. The DNA sequence follows: TGCAGTGCCCCTCCGGGGGGCAGGAGGACAGAGACCCAGTACTTC. It translates as CSAPPGGRRTETQYF.